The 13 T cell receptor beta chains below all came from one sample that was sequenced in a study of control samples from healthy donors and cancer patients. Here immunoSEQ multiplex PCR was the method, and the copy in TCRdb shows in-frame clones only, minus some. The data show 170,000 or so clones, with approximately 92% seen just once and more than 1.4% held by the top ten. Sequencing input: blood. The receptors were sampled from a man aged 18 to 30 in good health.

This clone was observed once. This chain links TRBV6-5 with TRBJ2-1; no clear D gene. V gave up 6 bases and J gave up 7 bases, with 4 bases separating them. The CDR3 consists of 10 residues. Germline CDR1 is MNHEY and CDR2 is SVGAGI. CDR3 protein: CASRLNEQFF. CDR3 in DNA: TGTGCCAGCAGGTTAAATGAGCAGTTCTTC.

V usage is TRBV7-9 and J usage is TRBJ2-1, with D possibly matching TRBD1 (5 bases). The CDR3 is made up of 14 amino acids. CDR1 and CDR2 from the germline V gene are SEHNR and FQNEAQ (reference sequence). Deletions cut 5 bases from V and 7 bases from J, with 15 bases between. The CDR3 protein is CASSILQVRNEQFF. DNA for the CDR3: TGTGCCAGCAGCATCCTACAGGTTAGAAATGAGCAGTTCTTC.

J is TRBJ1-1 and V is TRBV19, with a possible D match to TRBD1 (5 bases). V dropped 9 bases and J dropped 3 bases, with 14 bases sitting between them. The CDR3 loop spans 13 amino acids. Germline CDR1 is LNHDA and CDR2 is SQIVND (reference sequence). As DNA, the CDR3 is TGTGCCAGCCTTAGCCGGGACCACACTGAAGCTTTCTTT. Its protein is CASLSRDHTEAFF.

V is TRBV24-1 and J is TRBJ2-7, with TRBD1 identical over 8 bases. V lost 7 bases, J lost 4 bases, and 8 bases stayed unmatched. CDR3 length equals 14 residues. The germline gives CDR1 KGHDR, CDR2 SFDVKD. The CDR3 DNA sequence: TGTGCCACCAGCCGAGCAGGGGGCGGATACGAGCAGTACTTC. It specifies CATSRAGGGYEQYF.

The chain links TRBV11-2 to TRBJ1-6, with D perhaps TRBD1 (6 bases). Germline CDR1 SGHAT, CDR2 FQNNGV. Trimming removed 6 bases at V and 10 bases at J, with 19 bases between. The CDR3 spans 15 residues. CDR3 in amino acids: CASRVRPGQTSPLHF. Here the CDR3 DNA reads TGTGCCAGCAGGGTGCGACCGGGACAAACGTCACCCCTCCACTTT.

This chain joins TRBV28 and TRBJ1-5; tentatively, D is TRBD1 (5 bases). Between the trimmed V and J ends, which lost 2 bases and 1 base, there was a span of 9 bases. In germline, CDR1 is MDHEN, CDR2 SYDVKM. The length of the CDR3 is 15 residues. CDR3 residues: CASSLGRGSNQPQHF. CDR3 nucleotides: TGTGCCAGCAGTTTAGGGAGGGGAAGCAATCAGCCCCAGCATTTT.

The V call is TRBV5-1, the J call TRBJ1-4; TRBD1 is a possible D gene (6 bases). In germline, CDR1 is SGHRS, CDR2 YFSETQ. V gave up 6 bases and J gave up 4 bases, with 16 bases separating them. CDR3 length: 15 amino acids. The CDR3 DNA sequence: TGCGCCAGCACCCTGAGGGGGAATGGTAATGAAAAACTGTTTTTT. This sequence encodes CASTLRGNGNEKLFF.

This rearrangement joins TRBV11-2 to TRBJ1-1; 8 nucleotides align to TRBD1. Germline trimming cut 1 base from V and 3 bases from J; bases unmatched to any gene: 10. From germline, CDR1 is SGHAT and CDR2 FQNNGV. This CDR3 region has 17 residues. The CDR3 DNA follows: TGTGCCAGCAGCTTAGGCCCAAAAACAGGGGGAGACACTGAAGCTTTCTTT. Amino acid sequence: CASSLGPKTGGDTEAFF.

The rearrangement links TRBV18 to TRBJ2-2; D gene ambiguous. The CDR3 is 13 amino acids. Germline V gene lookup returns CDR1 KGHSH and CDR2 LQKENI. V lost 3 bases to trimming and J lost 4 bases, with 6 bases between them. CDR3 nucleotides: TGTGCCAGCTCACCCGGTGCCACCGGGGAGCTGTTTTTT. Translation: CASSPGATGELFF.

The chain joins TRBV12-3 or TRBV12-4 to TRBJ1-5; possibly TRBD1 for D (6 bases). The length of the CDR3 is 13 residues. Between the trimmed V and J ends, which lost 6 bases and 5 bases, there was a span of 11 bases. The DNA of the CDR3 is TGTGCCAGCAGGGGGGCGGGGTATCAGCCCCAGCATTTT. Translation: CASRGAGYQPQHF.

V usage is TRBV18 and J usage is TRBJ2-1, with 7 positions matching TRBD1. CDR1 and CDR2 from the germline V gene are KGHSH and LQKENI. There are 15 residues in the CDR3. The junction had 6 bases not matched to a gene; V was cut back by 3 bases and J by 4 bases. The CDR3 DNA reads TGTGCCAGCTCACCGACAGGGAAGGGATACAATGAGCAGTTCTTC. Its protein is CASSPTGKGYNEQFF.

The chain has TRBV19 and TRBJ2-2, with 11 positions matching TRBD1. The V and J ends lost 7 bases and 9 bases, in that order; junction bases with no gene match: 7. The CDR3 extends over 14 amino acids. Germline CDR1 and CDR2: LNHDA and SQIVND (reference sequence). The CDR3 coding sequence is TGTGCCAGTATAGGACAGGGGGCCTCCAGGGAGCTGTTTTTT. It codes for CASIGQGASRELFF.

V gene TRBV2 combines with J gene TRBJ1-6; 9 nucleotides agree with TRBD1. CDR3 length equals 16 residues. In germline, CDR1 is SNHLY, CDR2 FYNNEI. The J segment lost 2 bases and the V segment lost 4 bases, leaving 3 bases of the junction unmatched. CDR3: CASSGTGEAYNSPLHF. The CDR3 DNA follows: TGTGCCAGCAGTGGGACAGGGGAAGCCTATAATTCACCCCTCCACTTT.